What follows are 28 T cell receptor beta chains derived from one specimen sequenced in a study of a mutant IDH1 vaccine in newly diagnosed glioma. For these TCRs, the target antigens are not known. Sequencing used immunoSEQ multiplex PCR; TCRdb keeps in-frame clones, though not all of them. The data show roughly 30,000 clones, 82% seen once. Time point given: week 23, last vaccination. Doses of 300 ug of mutant IDH1 20-mer peptide were given with topical imiquimod. The sample here was PBMCs, taken from a glioma patient whose treatment included an IDH1 peptide vaccine. Every receptor here comes from a woman aged 30 to 39 with glioma.

This clone was observed a handful of times. The chain recombines TRBV19 with TRBJ1-5, with unresolved D. From germline, CDR1 is LNHDA and CDR2 SQIVND (reference sequence). V lost 3 bases and J 2 bases, leaving 5 bases between the germline ends. The CDR3 length is 13 residues. CDR3 sequence reads: CASSISGNQPQHF. CDR3 in DNA: TGTGCCAGTAGTATTTCTGGCAATCAGCCCCAGCATTTT.

CDR3 sequence: CASSEGGQGGTEAFF. The CDR3, as DNA: TGTGCCAGCAGTGAAGGGGGACAGGGTGGGACTGAAGCTTTCTTT. This chain uses TRBV2 with TRBJ1-1; TRBD1 aligns across 9 bases. V trimming: 1 base; J trimming: 5 bases; junction bases outside the gene matches: 5. The length of the CDR3 is 15 residues. Per the germline V gene, CDR1 is SNHLY and CDR2 is FYNNEI.

V and J are TRBV5-1 and TRBJ2-7, with unresolved D. CDR3 length: 11 amino acids. Germline V lookup: CDR1 SGHRS, CDR2 YFSETQ. Trimming left V 3 bases short and J 6 bases short, with 7 bases between. CDR3 residues: CASSSRGEQYF. The CDR3 DNA follows: TGCGCCAGCAGCTCCCGAGGCGAGCAGTACTTC.

The chain is built from TRBV5-1 and TRBJ1-1, with D perhaps matching TRBD1 (5 bases). Germline CDR1 and CDR2: SGHRS and YFSETQ. Trimming took off 2 bases at V and 1 base at J, with 9 bases between the two ends. This CDR3 has 14 amino acids. CDR3 sequence reads: CASSFGRGNTEAFF. CDR3 DNA sequence: TGCGCCAGCAGCTTCGGTAGGGGGAACACTGAAGCTTTCTTT.

This rearrangement joins TRBV7-2 to TRBJ2-3; 7 nucleotides match TRBD1. Germline loops: CDR1 SGHTA, CDR2 FQGNSA. Trimming removed 5 bases from V and 3 bases from J; junction bases left unmatched: 5. The CDR3 consists of 14 residues. The CDR3 reads CASSPRQGTDTQYF. The CDR3, as DNA: TGTGCCAGCAGCCCGCGACAGGGAACAGATACGCAGTATTTT.

This clone appeared a single time. V and J are TRBV5-1 and TRBJ1-2; possibly TRBD1 for D (6 bases). Germline lookup yields CDR1 SGHRS and CDR2 YFSETQ. Trimming took 2 bases from V and 1 from J, leaving 15 bases between them. The CDR3 contains 16 residues. Here the CDR3 reads CASSFPEGVGNYGYTF. The CDR3, as DNA: TGCGCCAGCAGCTTCCCCGAGGGGGTTGGTAACTATGGCTACACCTTC.

The V gene is TRBV30, the J gene TRBJ1-6; 8 nucleotides match TRBD1. V gave up 3 bases and J gave up 0 bases; unmatched junction bases: 7. The CDR3 consists of 17 residues. The V gene's germline CDR1 is GTSNPN and CDR2 SVGIG (reference sequence). The CDR3 DNA reads TGTGCCTGGAGCCCTCTCCAGGGGGCCTCCTATAATTCACCCCTCCACTTT. Amino acids: CAWSPLQGASYNSPLHF.

V usage is TRBV10-1 and J usage is TRBJ2-6; D is undetermined. The CDR3 spans 13 residues. V was clipped by 3 bases and J by 0 bases, with 0 bases between them. Germline values: CDR1 WNHNN, CDR2 SYGVQD (reference sequence). DNA for the CDR3: TGCGCCAGCAGTGACTCTGGGGCCAACGTCCTGACTTTC. It encodes CASSDSGANVLTF.

This clone was counted only a few times. The V call is TRBV6-5, the J call TRBJ1-2; D is uncertain. The CDR3 runs to 15 residues. Germline lookup yields CDR1 MNHEY and CDR2 SVGAGI. V gave up 7 bases and J gave up 4 bases, with 19 bases separating them. The CDR3 spells CASTKNTDGIYGYTF. The CDR3 DNA reads TGTGCCAGCACCAAAAATACAGATGGGATCTATGGCTACACCTTC.

The chain is built from TRBV14 and TRBJ2-7; 7 positions match TRBD1. With 6 bases clipped from V and 8 bases from J, the junction kept 10 bases outside the gene matches. In germline, CDR1 is SGHDN, CDR2 FVKESK. This CDR3 spans 13 amino acids. CDR3 DNA sequence: TGTGCCAGCAGGCAGGGGGACCCCCCACAGCAGTACTTC. Translating gives CASRQGDPPQQYF.

The J gene is TRBJ1-2, the V gene TRBV10-3; no clear D. Germline CDR1 ENHRY, CDR2 SYGVKD. V was trimmed by 7 bases and J by 4 bases, leaving 10 bases between them. This CDR3 is built from 12 residues. CDR3: CAITRTGYGYTF. In nucleotides, the CDR3 is TGTGCCATCACCAGGACGGGCTATGGCTACACCTTC.

The CDR3 region has the DNA TGCGCCAGCAGCCAACTTGCCCAGGGTGATATGTTCTTC. Translating it yields CASSQLAQGDMFF. The chain links TRBV4-1 to TRBJ2-1; tentative D call: TRBD1 (5 bases). CDR3 length equals 13 residues. Germline V CDR1 and CDR2: MGHRA, YSYEKL. V dropped 2 bases and J dropped 15 bases, with 17 bases sitting between them.

In this sample, this clone turned up once. The rearrangement joins TRBV5-4 to TRBJ1-1, with 8 positions matching TRBD1. V lost 0 bases, J lost 0 bases, and 10 bases stayed unmatched. Per the germline V gene, CDR1 is SGHNT and CDR2 is YYREEE (reference sequence). This CDR3 has 18 residues. The CDR3 bases are TGTGCCAGCAGCTTGGGGGCAGGGGGCGTCGTATTGAACACTGAAGCTTTCTTT. Protein: CASSLGAGGVVLNTEAFF.

This chain connects TRBV19 to TRBJ2-3, with 9 bases that match TRBD1. The CDR3 length is 14 residues. Trimming at V came to 8 bases and at J to 5 bases, leaving 8 bases not matched to a gene. Per the germline V gene, CDR1 is LNHDA and CDR2 is SQIVND (reference sequence). This chain's CDR3 is CASSRTGEGDTQYF. The CDR3 DNA reads as TGTGCCAGTTCCCGGACAGGGGAGGGAGATACGCAGTATTTT.

The V and J genes are TRBV5-1 and TRBJ1-3; D perhaps matches TRBD1 (5 bases). From germline, CDR1 is SGHRS and CDR2 YFSETQ. V shed 0 bases and J shed 2 bases, with 12 bases lying between them. The CDR3 has 16 residues. DNA for the CDR3: TGCGCCAGCAGCTTGGCTCCGGGGGGGGCTGGAAACACCATATATTTT. It encodes CASSLAPGGAGNTIYF.

In this sample, this clone turned up once. J is TRBJ2-7 and V is TRBV7-9; D gene unclear. The length of the CDR3 is 13 residues. Trimming took off 6 bases at V and 0 bases at J, with 9 bases between the two ends. From germline, CDR1 is SEHNR and CDR2 FQNEAQ (reference sequence). The CDR3 nucleotides are TGTGCCAGCAGTTGGACGGTCTCCTACGAGCAGTACTTC. It specifies CASSWTVSYEQYF.

This clone has just a few counts. The chain is built from TRBV12-5 and TRBJ1-4; 10 bases map to TRBD1. Germline trimming cut 2 bases from V and 8 bases from J; bases unmatched to any gene: 2. The CDR3 has 14 residues. CDR1 is LGHNT and CDR2 is FRNRAP in the germline V gene. The CDR3 region is CASGLRGQGEKLFF. For the CDR3, the DNA is TGTGCTAGTGGTTTGCGGGGACAGGGGGAAAAACTGTTTTTT.

The chain uses TRBV19 and TRBJ1-4, with D possibly being TRBD1 (5 bases). Per germline, CDR1 LNHDA and CDR2 SQIVND (reference sequence). V was cut by 10 bases and J by 8 bases, with 17 bases left in between. This CDR3 spans 13 amino acids. In nucleotides, the CDR3 is TGTGCCACCAGGGTCCATGGAGAAGAAAAACTGTTTTTT. This encodes CATRVHGEEKLFF.

Only one count was recorded for this clone. The chain carries TRBV5-6 and TRBJ2-3; D not certain. Per germline, CDR1 SGHDT and CDR2 YYEEEE. This CDR3 is 14 amino acids long. V lost 4 bases, J lost 1 base, and 10 bases lay in between. The CDR3 nucleotides are TGTGCCAGCAGCCCCACCCCGGGCACAGATACGCAGTATTTT. Protein product: CASSPTPGTDTQYF.

The J gene is TRBJ1-5, the V gene TRBV9; tentatively, D is TRBD1 (5 bases). The CDR3 loop spans 16 amino acids. Trimming left V 4 bases short and J 0 bases short, with 14 bases between. Germline loops: CDR1 SGDLS, CDR2 YYNGEE. The CDR3 loop reads CASSNGGDNSNQPQHF. The CDR3 DNA sequence: TGTGCCAGCAGCAACGGGGGGGATAATAGCAATCAGCCCCAGCATTTT.

This clone was seen a few times. J is TRBJ2-1 and V is TRBV12-5; TRBD1 might be the D (5 bases). V lost 4 bases and J 7 bases, leaving 8 bases between the germline ends. This CDR3 has 12 amino acids. Germline CDR1 LGHNT, CDR2 FRNRAP. The CDR3 reads CASGWPGNEQFF. DNA for the CDR3: TGTGCTAGTGGTTGGCCAGGGAATGAGCAGTTCTTC.

This clone was detected a few times. This rearrangement joins TRBV14 to TRBJ1-1; D is undetermined. The CDR3 has 14 residues. CDR1 and CDR2 (germline): SGHDN, FVKESK. With 1 base removed from V and 7 bases from J, the gap between germline ends came to 13 bases. CDR3 protein: CASSQVLGRIEAFF. CDR3 DNA: TGTGCCAGCAGCCAAGTTCTCGGCCGGATTGAAGCTTTCTTT.

The V and J genes are TRBV2 and TRBJ1-1, with a weak D call TRBD1 (6 bases). The CDR3 covers 14 residues. Germline-derived CDR1 and CDR2 are SNHLY and FYNNEI. V gave up 6 bases and J gave up 1 base, with 12 bases separating them. The CDR3 protein is CASSSKDRNTEAFF. The CDR3 DNA reads as TGTGCCAGCAGCTCAAAGGACAGGAACACTGAAGCTTTCTTT.

This rearrangement joins TRBV6-5 to TRBJ1-2; D uncertain. The CDR3 has 14 residues. The ends were cut back, 0 bases at V and 8 bases at J, with 13 bases in the middle. Germline V gene sequence: CDR1 MNHEY, CDR2 SVGAGI. The CDR3 protein is CASSYSSGLGGYTF. The CDR3 bases are TGTGCCAGCAGTTACTCGTCCGGATTGGGGGGCTACACCTTC.

The J gene is TRBJ2-2, the V gene TRBV29-1, with TRBD1 matching 12 bases. CDR1 is SQVTM and CDR2 is ANQGSEA in the germline V gene. The CDR3 runs 13 residues. After removal of 7 bases from V and 6 bases from J, the junction contained 3 bases not matched to a gene. For the CDR3, the DNA is TGCAGCGCGGGACAGGGGGCTGCCGGGGAGCTGTTTTTT. Translated, it gives CSAGQGAAGELFF.

The chain recombines TRBV15 with TRBJ2-3; 9 bases fit TRBD2. The ends lost 0 bases at V and 1 base at J; junction bases unmatched: 17. Germline V gene data show CDR1 as LNHNV and CDR2 as YYDKDF (reference sequence). This CDR3 is built from 21 residues. CDR3 in amino acids: CATSREGFDRRGGVRTDTQYF. The CDR3 coding sequence is TGTGCCACCAGCAGAGAAGGATTCGATCGGCGGGGGGGCGTACGCACAGATACGCAGTATTTT.

This chain links TRBV5-1 with TRBJ2-1; D not certain. V dropped 4 bases and J dropped 5 bases, with 10 bases sitting between them. The CDR3 runs to 13 residues. Germline CDR1 and CDR2: SGHRS and YFSETQ. The CDR3 here is CASSDKVDNEQFF. In nucleotides, the CDR3 is TGCGCCAGCAGCGACAAGGTGGACAATGAGCAGTTCTTC.

This rearrangement joins TRBV7-8 to TRBJ1-1; D gene unclear. The CDR3 length is 12 residues. V lost 5 bases, J lost 8 bases, and 12 bases lay in between. Germline CDR1 is SGHVS and CDR2 is FQNEAQ. In DNA form, the CDR3 reads TGTGCCAGCAGCCGTATGACGGTCGAAGCTTTCTTT. Protein product: CASSRMTVEAFF. Based on the CDR3 plus reference TRBV7-8 and TRBJ1-1, the full variable domain is GAGVSQSPRYKVAKRGQDVALRCDPISGHVSLFWYQQALGQGPEFLTYFQNEAQLDKSGLPSDRFFAERPEGSVSTLKIQRTQQEDSAVYLCASSRMTVEAFFGQGTRLTVV.